Sequencing of this T cell receptor beta chain was carried out in a study of a mutant IDH1 vaccine in newly diagnosed glioma. Study at large: Before enrollment, the patients had been treated with radiotherapy alone, temozolomide alone, or both together. Most of them had received both. Overall study findings and caveats: Any relationship between pseudoprogression and changes in top peripheral T cell clonotypes seemed absent.

Only in-frame clones appear in the TCRdb table, and some are missing; sequencing was by immunoSEQ multiplex PCR. The sample holds over 30,000 clones, 85% to 90% seen once. Time point: week 47, end of study. Doses of 300 ug of mutant IDH1 20-mer peptide were given with topical imiquimod. The CDR3 consists of 13 residues. The germline CDR1 and CDR2 sequences are SGHDN and FVKESK. After removal of 10 bases from V and 7 bases from J, the junction contained 8 bases not matched to a gene. A remark on this clone: The target antigen is unknown.

J is TRBJ1-4 and V is TRBV14, with 8 nucleotides matching TRBD1. This specimen was PBMCs, taken from a glioma patient whose treatment included an IDH1 peptide vaccine. This TCR was sampled from a woman aged 30 to 39 with glioma. DNA of the CDR3: TGTGCCACACAAAGGACAGGGCGTGAAAAACTGTTTTTT. Translated, it gives CATQRTGREKLFF.